This is a list of T cell receptor beta chains from one sample in a study of graft-versus-host responses after intestinal transplantation. Here immunoSEQ multiplex PCR was the method, and the copy in TCRdb shows in-frame clones only, minus some. The repertoire holds roughly 56,000 clones, with approximately 89% as singletons. Here the sequenced sample was PBMCs, taken 118 to 130 days after intestinal transplantation. Receptors originate from a human patient who received an intestinal transplant, so some T cells may come from the graft donor. CDR3s include the opening cysteine and the closing phenylalanine or tryptophan. Each record gives: V gene, D gene, J gene, clone size, CDR3 DNA, CDR3 protein. The D gene is left open where the match is weak. Rows may omit the clone size; those that give it use once, few, many or a size class.

v_call: TRBV11-2
d_call: TRBD1
j_call: TRBJ2-7
clone_size: once
cdr3_nt: TGTGCCAGCAGCTCCTGGGACAGGGGGCTCCCCTACGAGCAGTACTTC
cdr3_aa: CASSSWDRGLPYEQYF

v_call: TRBV19
d_call: TRBD2
j_call: TRBJ2-7
clone_size: .
cdr3_nt: TGTGCCAGTAGCATAAGCGGGGGAGCAACCTACGAGCAGTACTTC
cdr3_aa: CASSISGGATYEQYF

v_call: TRBV4-1
d_call: TRBD2
j_call: TRBJ2-5
clone_size: .
cdr3_nt: TGCGCCAGCAGCGCAACTAGCGGGAGGTTTCTCAGTTGGGAGACCCAGTACTTC
cdr3_aa: CASSATSGRFLSWETQYF

v_call: TRBV19
d_call: TRBD1
j_call: TRBJ1-6
clone_size: .
cdr3_nt: TGTGCCAGTAGTTGGACAGGGGCGAATTCACCCCTCCACTTT
cdr3_aa: CASSWTGANSPLHF

v_call: TRBV15
d_call: TRBD1
j_call: TRBJ2-5
clone_size: .
cdr3_nt: TGTGCCACCAGCGGGGGACAGGGTGGAGAGACCCAGTACTTC
cdr3_aa: CATSGGQGGETQYF

v_call: TRBV4-2
d_call: .
j_call: TRBJ2-2
clone_size: .
cdr3_nt: TGTGCCAGCAGCCAGAAGGCGGGGACGAACACCGGGGAGCTGTTTTTT
cdr3_aa: CASSQKAGTNTGELFF

v_call: TRBV4-1
d_call: .
j_call: TRBJ1-6
clone_size: .
cdr3_nt: TGCGCCAGCAGCCAAGATAGGGTGCGGTCTTTTAATTCACCCCTCCACTTT
cdr3_aa: CASSQDRVRSFNSPLHF

v_call: TRBV27
d_call: .
j_call: TRBJ2-7
clone_size: .
cdr3_nt: TGTGCCTCCTCAGGGGCCTCCTACGAGCAGTACTTC
cdr3_aa: CASSGASYEQYF

v_call: TRBV7-8
d_call: TRBD1
j_call: TRBJ2-7
clone_size: .
cdr3_nt: TGTGCCAGCAGCTCGTACACCCGGGACAGCAGCTACGAGCAGTACTTC
cdr3_aa: CASSSYTRDSSYEQYF

v_call: TRBV5-6
d_call: TRBD2
j_call: TRBJ2-1
clone_size: .
cdr3_nt: TGTGCCAGCAGCCGACTAGCGGGAGGGCCCAATGAGCAGTTCTTC
cdr3_aa: CASSRLAGGPNEQFF

v_call: TRBV28
d_call: .
j_call: TRBJ2-5
clone_size: .
cdr3_nt: TGTGCCAGCAGTTTCGCAGGGCAAGAGACCCAGTACTTC
cdr3_aa: CASSFAGQETQYF

v_call: TRBV4-1
d_call: .
j_call: TRBJ1-6
clone_size: .
cdr3_nt: TGCGCCAGCAGCCAAGAATGGGGGGAACGTAATTCACCCCTCCACTTT
cdr3_aa: CASSQEWGERNSPLHF

v_call: TRBV7-2
d_call: .
j_call: TRBJ2-1
clone_size: .
cdr3_nt: TGTGCCAGCAGCTTAGACGGTATGAGCTCCTACAATGAGCAGTTCTTC
cdr3_aa: CASSLDGMSSYNEQFF

v_call: TRBV6-5
d_call: .
j_call: TRBJ1-1
clone_size: .
cdr3_nt: TGTGCCAGCATACTCGTCAGTGAAGCTTTCTTT
cdr3_aa: CASILVSEAFF

v_call: TRBV19
d_call: .
j_call: TRBJ1-1
clone_size: .
cdr3_nt: TGTGCCAGTAGTATTGATTGGGTGGGCAGCACTGAAGCTTTCTTT
cdr3_aa: CASSIDWVGSTEAFF

v_call: TRBV19
d_call: TRBD2
j_call: TRBJ2-5
clone_size: .
cdr3_nt: TGTGCCAGTACTAAGGAGGGGAGCGGGGCTGTCGAGACCCAGTACTTC
cdr3_aa: CASTKEGSGAVETQYF

v_call: TRBV4-1
d_call: .
j_call: TRBJ1-2
clone_size: once
cdr3_nt: TGCGCCAGCAGCCAAGATGGGGGGTCCTATGGCTACACCTTC
cdr3_aa: CASSQDGGSYGYTF

v_call: TRBV4-1
d_call: TRBD1
j_call: TRBJ1-2
clone_size: .
cdr3_nt: TGCGCCAGCAGCCATGGGACAGGGGACTATGGCTACACCTTC
cdr3_aa: CASSHGTGDYGYTF

v_call: TRBV4-1
d_call: .
j_call: TRBJ2-1
clone_size: once
cdr3_nt: TGCGCCAGCAGCCAAGTATGGGACAATGAGCAGTTCTTC
cdr3_aa: CASSQVWDNEQFF

v_call: TRBV5-5
d_call: .
j_call: TRBJ1-4
clone_size: .
cdr3_nt: TGTGCCAGCAGCTTTCGAGGGTCAGCTAATGAAAAACTGTTTTTT
cdr3_aa: CASSFRGSANEKLFF

v_call: TRBV13
d_call: TRBD1
j_call: TRBJ2-7
clone_size: few
cdr3_nt: TGTGCCAGCAGCTTAGGGAGACAGGGCCCCTACGAGCAGTACTTC
cdr3_aa: CASSLGRQGPYEQYF

v_call: TRBV2
d_call: TRBD2
j_call: TRBJ2-4
clone_size: .
cdr3_nt: TGTGCCAGCAGTGAAAGGGTAGCGGGAGTAAAAAACATTCAGTACTTC
cdr3_aa: CASSERVAGVKNIQYF

v_call: TRBV4-2
d_call: .
j_call: TRBJ1-2
clone_size: .
cdr3_nt: TGTGCCAGCAGCCAAGGACCAAGAGCGTATGGCTACACCTTC
cdr3_aa: CASSQGPRAYGYTF

v_call: TRBV4-2
d_call: .
j_call: TRBJ1-4
clone_size: .
cdr3_nt: TGTGCCAGCAGCCAAGATCGGGTTCAGGCAGGGCAAAAGGAAAAACTGTTTTTT
cdr3_aa: CASSQDRVQAGQKEKLFF

v_call: TRBV10-2
d_call: .
j_call: TRBJ1-6
clone_size: .
cdr3_nt: TGCGCCAGCAGACCACTTAGCTCACCCCTCCACTTT
cdr3_aa: CASRPLSSPLHF

v_call: TRBV5-1
d_call: TRBD1
j_call: TRBJ2-5
clone_size: .
cdr3_nt: TGCGCCAGCAGTGGCCGGGACAGGGGCCAAGAGACCCAGTACTTC
cdr3_aa: CASSGRDRGQETQYF

v_call: TRBV4-1
d_call: .
j_call: TRBJ1-1
clone_size: .
cdr3_nt: TGCGCCAGCAGCCAAGAGCTCCCACGGAACACTGAAGCTTTCTTT
cdr3_aa: CASSQELPRNTEAFF

v_call: TRBV7-9
d_call: .
j_call: TRBJ2-7
clone_size: few
cdr3_nt: TGTGCCAGCAGCTTCCGGGACGTCTCCTACGAGCAGTACTTC
cdr3_aa: CASSFRDVSYEQYF

v_call: TRBV2
d_call: TRBD1
j_call: TRBJ2-1
clone_size: once
cdr3_nt: TGTGCCAGCAGTGGGTCGTCGGGGACAGTCTCGGATGAGCAGTTCTTC
cdr3_aa: CASSGSSGTVSDEQFF

v_call: TRBV4-1
d_call: TRBD2
j_call: TRBJ2-3
clone_size: .
cdr3_nt: TGCGCCAGCAGCCCTCATTCCCTAGCGGGGGGACGCACAGATACGCAGTATTTT
cdr3_aa: CASSPHSLAGGRTDTQYF

v_call: TRBV5-1
d_call: TRBD1
j_call: TRBJ1-4
clone_size: .
cdr3_nt: TGCGCCAGCAGCTTGGTTACAGGGGATACAGGGCTGTTTTTT
cdr3_aa: CASSLVTGDTGLFF

v_call: TRBV18
d_call: .
j_call: TRBJ1-4
clone_size: .
cdr3_nt: TGTGCCAGCTCACCGCAGTCGGGCGCGATTGAAAAACTGTTTTTT
cdr3_aa: CASSPQSGAIEKLFF

v_call: TRBV4-1
d_call: TRBD1
j_call: TRBJ2-3
clone_size: .
cdr3_nt: TGCGCCAGCAGCCGGACAGGGTGGGATACGCAGTATTTT
cdr3_aa: CASSRTGWDTQYF

v_call: TRBV7-9
d_call: .
j_call: TRBJ2-5
clone_size: .
cdr3_nt: TGTGCCAGCAGCTTCCCTGGTGATCGGGAGACCCAGTACTTC
cdr3_aa: CASSFPGDRETQYF

v_call: TRBV5-6
d_call: .
j_call: TRBJ2-3
clone_size: .
cdr3_nt: TGTGCCAGCAGCTTCTCCACAGATACGCAGTATTTT
cdr3_aa: CASSFSTDTQYF

v_call: TRBV5-1
d_call: .
j_call: TRBJ2-7
clone_size: .
cdr3_nt: TGCGCCAGCAGCTTGTCTGGGGGGAGCCACGAGCAGTACTTC
cdr3_aa: CASSLSGGSHEQYF

v_call: TRBV5-6
d_call: .
j_call: TRBJ1-6
clone_size: once
cdr3_nt: TGTGCCAGCAGCTTGGAGGCAGAGTATAATTCACCCCTCCACTTT
cdr3_aa: CASSLEAEYNSPLHF